This T cell receptor beta chain was sequenced for a study of cytomegalovirus exposure and HLA in healthy donors (TCRdb year 2017). Some background on the complete study: An earlier analysis of 587 of the donors reported approximately 300 Gb of sequence data and some 110 million unique TCR beta sequences obtained from around 170 million T cells. In a later genetic analysis, genome-wide SNP genotypes for 398 of the 666 donors were used, and that subset was treated as a discovery cohort. High-throughput TCR immunosequencing, statistical association of individual TCRs with disease status, and machine learning were combined to predict cytomegalovirus infection status. The number of typed donors differed by locus: roughly 620-630 for A, B, C, DRB1 and DQB1; 500 to 550 for DQA1; some 610 for DPA1; and 400 to 480 for DPB1. The study profiled the T cell repertoires of 550 to 700 subjects by immunosequencing and related them to cytomegalovirus serostatus. Across approximately 400 genotyped donors of the cohort, an average of roughly 200,000 unique TCR beta nucleotide sequences per donor were sequenced, and 15% to 20% of those sequences were non-productive. Rather than drawing on any new phenotypic data, the later analysis identified candidate immune exposures from TCR beta sequences and the way those sequences occurred across donors. Donor age, sex, ethnicity and CMV serostatus were compiled together with the repertoire data. In a later analysis, previously published TCR beta repertoires from 500 to 750 donors were re-analyzed and high-resolution HLA genotyping was added so that TCR occurrence patterns could be studied. In addition to the first cohort of 650 to 750 subjects, a separate validation cohort of 130 or so different subjects was used. To decide whether each TCR beta V gene segment behaved as functional or pseudogenic, an earlier analysis of some 600 of the donors relied on high-throughput TCR beta sequencing. A handful of DR-DQ haplotypes were handled as single units for association and clustering because linkage in the cohort was strong. The aim of the study was to test whether cataloging public T cell receptors could identify signatures of past pathogen exposure. An early release that covered more than 550 HLA-typed donors contained about 290 gigabases of sequencing data and roughly 84 million unique TCR sequences. Of the roughly 400 genotyped donors, approximately 83% fell in the genetic ancestry cluster associated with self-reported Caucasian donors. Every discovery cohort repertoire had been produced on one sequencing platform. Class I and class II HLA loci were covered by the typing at four-digit resolution.

Results and caveats for the whole study, not just this receptor: The authors suggested that the approach could potentially be generalized to other disease states and immunological phenotypes. The classifier was reported to diagnose cytomegalovirus status with high specificity and sensitivity in both the original cohort and the validation cohort. In a later analysis, the rate of TCR association differed among HLA loci, with DRB1 alleles having the most associated TCRs and HLA-C alleles having the fewest. Correlated functional status among segregating V segments might be attributable to linkage disequilibrium, but an unknown experimental factor could not be ruled out. An earlier analysis of 587 of the donors showed that most TCR beta V segments appeared in productive rearrangements either about 87% or about 30% of the time, which broadly matched IMGT annotations. According to a later analysis, most CMV-associated TCR beta chains appeared to be HLA-restricted, and the HLA associations seemed to be driven largely by CMV exposure. Compared with equally common non-associated chains, HLA-associated TCR beta chains in a later analysis were more clonally expanded and had lower generation probabilities. A further reported finding was that TCR beta sequences accurately predicted the HLA-A and HLA-B alleles for most subjects in the first cohort. Several of the top co-occurrence clusters appeared to be linked to parvovirus B19, influenza, CMV and Epstein-Barr virus, according to a later analysis. Because some donors lacked HLA typing at each locus, the association tests relied only on the typed subset. Across donors, most TCR sequences were observed very rarely, whereas some public TCRs were present in many individuals. CMV serostatus was the only immune exposure information available for the cohort. A cluster of highly shared sequence variants was judged likely to represent a technical artifact of the sequencing pipeline. At a false discovery rate of 0.05, a later analysis linked under 20,000 TCR beta sequences to specific HLA alleles. Fewer than 20 rarely observed V segments, including chromosome 9 orphons, were excluded from the earlier analysis of some 590 of the donors because counts were too low. According to a later genetic analysis, donors in an Asian-associated ancestry cluster had fewer N-insertions in productive TCRs than the approximately 700-donor mean. Assigning TCR associations to individual alleles was difficult when HLA alleles, especially DR and DQ, strongly co-occurred. An association between a missense DCLRE1C variant and V-gene and J-gene trimming of TCR beta chains was found in a later genetic analysis and replicated in an independent cohort. Because the 87-base-pair reads could not distinguish some IMGT-functional V segments, including TRBV6-2 and TRBV6-3, those segments were excluded. The cohort was sequenced for TCR beta chains only, and without alpha or paired-chain data the features that could be detected were limited. A total of about 150 TCR beta chains were listed by the study as associated with cytomegalovirus. A few of the identified cytomegalovirus-associated TCR beta chains were confirmed in vitro to be specific for cytomegalovirus antigens. Roughly uniform sequencing depth across donors was assumed in presence/absence analyses, although this assumption may not hold.

The cohort was made up of approximately 670 healthy bone marrow donors. At the time of sampling, all cohort members were nominally healthy, though unrecorded immune exposures were likely present. The donor tested CMV seronegative and was one of the 352 seronegative cohort members. A peripheral blood sample was provided by each donor, and peripheral blood mononuclear cells were used for TCR beta sequencing. The Qiagen DNeasy Blood Extraction Kit was used to extract genomic DNA from the blood cell samples. The CDR3 covers 14 residues, taking in both the cysteine and the phenylalanine. Only the CDR3 DNA stays, 42 bases, in frame from base 1. Germline trimming: 4 bases from V, 5 bases from J; junction bases outside gene matches: 5. The germline V gene encodes CDR1 SQVTM and CDR2 ANQGSEA. The library relied on the immunoSEQ multiplex PCR assay. A mixture of 60 forward primers for TCR Vbeta segments and 13 reverse primers for TCR Jbeta segments was used in the multiplex PCR. The CDR3 region of rearranged TCR beta genes was amplified from genomic DNA with a multiplex PCR assay. The Illumina HiSeq System was used to sequence the amplified TCR beta libraries as 87-base-pair reads. On the study's bioinformatics: In a later analysis, tens of millions of unique TCR beta chains were counted across the 650 to 700 repertoires, and around 10 million of these chains were shared by at least two donors. Raw reads were error-corrected and collapsed into unique sequences with a nearest-neighbor algorithm that merged closely related sequences to remove PCR and sequencing errors. Alignment of CDR3 sequences to IMGT reference sequences was used to assign V, D and J gene segments. Each retained sequence needed at least a six-nucleotide match to both a V gene segment and a J gene segment. A rearrangement was called productive if the CDR3 had no stop codons and remained in frame with V and J, and every other rearrangement was called non-productive. Following IMGT convention, CDR3 was defined as the stretch from the second conserved V-encoded cysteine to the conserved J-encoded phenylalanine. The earlier analysis of about 500 of the donors excluded sequences that lacked an unambiguous match to a single V gene segment. In an earlier analysis of 450 to 750 of the donors, a V segment was called functional when productive rearrangements were above 56.7%, and segregating when the standard deviation between donors exceeded 5%. To diagnose cytomegalovirus status from the catalog of TCR beta chain sequences, a statistical classification framework was built. A later analysis assigned V and J genes by comparing TCR nucleotide sequences with IMGT/GENE-DB human TR gene sequences. Using the TCRdist pipeline, a later analysis assigned CDR3 sequences along with most-parsimonious VDJ recombination scenarios. In a later analysis, every TCR beta chain was defined by the combination of its CDR3 amino acid sequence and its V-gene family, and reads without a unique V-gene family were dropped. In a later analysis, around 600 highly shared, low-generation-probability nucleotide sequences were removed to address suspected cross-contamination and a sequencing artifact. A later analysis calculated a clonal expansion index for each public chain from normalized within-repertoire ranks of inferred template counts. In a later analysis, generation probabilities were computed with a VDJ recombination model fitted to out-of-frame rearrangements, and the resulting probabilities were checked against IGoR. Hypergeometric tests were used in a later analysis to score TCR-TCR, TCR-HLA and TCR-CMV co-occurrence, with a repertoire-size bias correction applied to the TCR pairs. To estimate false discovery rates, a later analysis permuted the HLA or CMV assignments 20 times. A later analysis grouped co-occurring TCRs with DBSCAN, adding TCRdist sequence similarity when clustering within HLA-allele-positive subsets. For co-occurrence clustering, repertoires with fewer than 30,000 or more than 120,000 public chains were excluded, along with about five repertoires with anomalous nucleotide sharing. TCRdb carries this immuneACCESS record with in-frame sequences only. Its versions omit some clonotypes, under half of them owing to an unresolved V gene in the studies checked, with the rest unexplained. That table furnishes V, J and clone size, whereas the DNA furnished D and trimming. The sample records more than 110,000 clones, more than 70% of which are singletons. The ten largest account for roughly 2.4% of the sample.

This clone was observed a handful of times. Its cognate antigen has yet to be identified. Base qualities are missing; no much larger clone stands one base away. The chain couples TRBV29-1 to TRBJ2-3; 11 central nucleotides agree with TRBD2. The sample consisted of PBMCs. The receptor comes from a man aged 50-59 years in good health and CMV-seronegative. The DNA reads as follows: TGCAGCGTTGCCGACGGGACTAGCGGAGATACGCAGTATTTT. It codes for CSVADGTSGDTQYF.